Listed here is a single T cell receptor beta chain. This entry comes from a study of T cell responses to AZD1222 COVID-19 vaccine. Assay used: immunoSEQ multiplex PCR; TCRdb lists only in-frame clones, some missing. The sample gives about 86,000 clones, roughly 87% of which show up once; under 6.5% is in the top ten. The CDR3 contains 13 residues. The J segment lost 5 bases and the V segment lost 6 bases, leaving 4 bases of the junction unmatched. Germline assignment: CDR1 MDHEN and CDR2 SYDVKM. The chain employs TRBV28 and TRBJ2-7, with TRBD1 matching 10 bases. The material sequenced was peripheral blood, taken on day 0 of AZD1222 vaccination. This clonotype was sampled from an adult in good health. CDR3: CASRMTGGDEQYF. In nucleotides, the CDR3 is TGTGCCAGCAGAATGACAGGGGGCGACGAGCAGTACTTC.